This is a list of T cell receptor beta chains from one sample in a study of blood T cell repertoires in COVID-19. TCRdb keeps only in-frame clones here, not all; method: immunoSEQ multiplex PCR. This sample carries about 230,000 clones, around 80% of them seen once, and the ten largest clones take 8.6%. Sequenced input: peripheral blood. These receptors all stem from a middle-aged man with active or convalescent COVID-19. Each CDR3 is given with its conserved first and last residue. The order of the fields is V gene, J gene, CDR3 protein.

v_call: TRBV12-3/TRBV12-4; j_call: TRBJ1-1; cdr3_aa: CASSERNTEAFF
v_call: TRBV24-1; j_call: TRBJ1-2; cdr3_aa: CATSGGQGDGYTF
v_call: TRBV18; j_call: TRBJ1-5; cdr3_aa: CASSRGGQTSNQPQHF
v_call: TRBV29-1; j_call: TRBJ2-7; cdr3_aa: CSGTGENYEQYF
v_call: TRBV19; j_call: TRBJ1-2; cdr3_aa: CASFYKGGQGGWDGYTF
v_call: TRBV6-5; j_call: TRBJ1-4; cdr3_aa: CASRDDRGAGEKLFF
v_call: TRBV18; j_call: TRBJ2-3; cdr3_aa: CASSPQLAGGQDTQYF
v_call: TRBV7-2; j_call: TRBJ1-5; cdr3_aa: CASRPAGGGNQPQHF
v_call: TRBV5-8; j_call: TRBJ1-5; cdr3_aa: CASSSGQGYSNQPQHF
v_call: TRBV11-2; j_call: TRBJ2-3; cdr3_aa: CASSPGLAYDTQYF
v_call: TRBV4-1; j_call: TRBJ2-3; cdr3_aa: CASSQEGLAGETDTQYF
v_call: TRBV4-2; j_call: TRBJ2-1; cdr3_aa: CASSPERRAYNEQFF
v_call: TRBV7-2; j_call: TRBJ2-2; cdr3_aa: CASSLGRSGVDTGELFF
v_call: TRBV9; j_call: TRBJ1-1; cdr3_aa: CASSVGVGATEAFF
v_call: TRBV24-1; j_call: TRBJ2-5; cdr3_aa: CATSDYRDLGTQYF
v_call: TRBV12-3/TRBV12-4; j_call: TRBJ1-2; cdr3_aa: CASSPVYGGYTF
v_call: TRBV9; j_call: TRBJ1-2; cdr3_aa: CASSGISTVPYGYTF
v_call: TRBV5-4; j_call: TRBJ2-7; cdr3_aa: CASSRQETYEQYF
v_call: TRBV30; j_call: TRBJ2-3; cdr3_aa: CAWTGQVSGTQYF
v_call: TRBV27; j_call: TRBJ2-1; cdr3_aa: CASSLSLLSGRADEQFF
v_call: TRBV27; j_call: TRBJ2-7; cdr3_aa: CASSEQGALRPLLYYEQYF
v_call: TRBV29-1; j_call: TRBJ1-2; cdr3_aa: CSGRWTGAKRGYTF
v_call: TRBV11-3; j_call: TRBJ2-7; cdr3_aa: CASSHVLAGAYEQYF
v_call: TRBV27; j_call: TRBJ2-2; cdr3_aa: CASMSPVAGPNTGELFF
v_call: TRBV6-1; j_call: TRBJ2-3; cdr3_aa: CASSELAGGRTDTQYF
v_call: TRBV5-6; j_call: TRBJ2-1; cdr3_aa: CASSLGQGSYNEQFF
v_call: TRBV7-9; j_call: TRBJ2-7; cdr3_aa: CASSFTGVTYEQYF
v_call: TRBV6-5; j_call: TRBJ1-1; cdr3_aa: CASSYPLEEAFF
v_call: TRBV6-6; j_call: TRBJ2-3; cdr3_aa: CASSLRPGLTESTDTQYF
v_call: TRBV30; j_call: TRBJ2-3; cdr3_aa: CAWSVRADTQYF
v_call: TRBV18; j_call: TRBJ1-2; cdr3_aa: CASSPLDRTNYGYTF
v_call: TRBV10-3; j_call: TRBJ2-2; cdr3_aa: CAISDPGQGTGELFF
v_call: TRBV5-6; j_call: TRBJ2-3; cdr3_aa: CASSLPHLGTGGADTQYF
v_call: TRBV6-6; j_call: TRBJ1-4; cdr3_aa: CASSGPTGGNEKLFF
v_call: TRBV29-1; j_call: TRBJ1-1; cdr3_aa: CSVEDGVNTEAFF
v_call: TRBV6-1; j_call: TRBJ1-4; cdr3_aa: CASSEPTRVSEKLFF
v_call: TRBV5-1; j_call: TRBJ1-1; cdr3_aa: CASSPRTVMNTEAFF
v_call: TRBV6-4; j_call: TRBJ2-1; cdr3_aa: CASSDSGQIKRGEQFF
v_call: TRBV19; j_call: TRBJ2-5; cdr3_aa: CASSPGLAQETQYF
v_call: TRBV24-1; j_call: TRBJ2-5; cdr3_aa: CATSDFKGLDQETQYF
v_call: TRBV6-2/TRBV6-3; j_call: TRBJ1-5; cdr3_aa: CASSFQPPTRYDQPQHF
v_call: TRBV29-1; j_call: TRBJ2-1; cdr3_aa: CSARRDRARNEQFF
v_call: TRBV6-2/TRBV6-3; j_call: TRBJ1-4; cdr3_aa: CASSHRTTNEKLFF
v_call: TRBV5-8; j_call: TRBJ1-5; cdr3_aa: CASSFEGVSNQPQHF
v_call: TRBV6-5; j_call: TRBJ2-7; cdr3_aa: CASRRSGGAGDEQYF
v_call: TRBV12-3/TRBV12-4; j_call: TRBJ1-1; cdr3_aa: CASSSRTFTEAFF
v_call: TRBV24-1; j_call: TRBJ2-1; cdr3_aa: CATSDVGRAYNEQFF
v_call: TRBV12-3/TRBV12-4; j_call: TRBJ2-5; cdr3_aa: CASSFGQGETQYF